This T cell receptor beta chain was obtained from a study of T cell responses to AZD1222 COVID-19 vaccine. Study-wide results and limits: None of the repertoires were sampled until the peak T cell response had passed. It should be noted that donors were predominantly white British and more often female, and clonal diversity was possibly underestimated. Unmutated variant regions are reportedly targeted by nearly half of spike-specific TCRs.

Assay: immunoSEQ multiplex PCR; the TCRdb copy retains only in-frame clones and omits some. The repertoire has some 97,000 clones, around 87% of them found once; the top ten carry 4.2%. A remark on this clone: No antigen is known for it.

Trimming cost V 2 bases and J 4 bases; bases outside gene matches: 8. The CDR3 runs to 16 residues. CDR1 is MNHEY and CDR2 is SMNVEV in the germline V gene (reference sequence). The chain combines TRBV27 with TRBJ2-3; TRBD2 matches 8 bases. The material was peripheral blood, obtained on day 0 of MenACWY control vaccination. The clonotype originates from an adult in good health. CDR3 protein: CASSLTPGGRADTQYF. Written as DNA, the CDR3 is TGTGCCAGCAGTTTAACCCCGGGAGGGAGGGCAGATACGCAGTATTTT.